The clone carrying this TCR beta chain was counted many times. One entry per CDR3 protein, called by TCRdb with MiXCR from the 5' RACE reads. This table holds over 75,000 distinct CDR3 sequences, about 8.8% found once. The data are from a study of CD8 T cells in ankylosing spondylitis. Germline lookup yields CDR1 SQVTM and CDR2 ANQGSEA. V was pared by 3 bases and J by 6 bases, with 12 bases between. The length of the CDR3 is 12 residues. Specimen: blood, either unsorted or a sorted T cell fraction (not recorded which). This rearrangement joins TRBV29-1 to TRBJ2-7; TRBD1 is a possible D gene (5 bases). The source of this sequence is a male donor with ankylosing spondylitis or in good health (not recorded which). This chain's CDR3 is CSVDSGIGEQYF. DNA of the CDR3: TGCAGCGTTGACTCAGGGATAGGCGAGCAGTACTTC.